The table lists the clone carrying this TCR beta chain with a count of one. Antigen specificity is unknown. The data are from a study of Ad26.COV2.S vaccination and SARS-CoV-2 variants. Method: immunoSEQ multiplex PCR; TCRdb's copy keeps in-frame clones and lacks some. The table lists 400,000 to 450,000 clones, over 75% of them singletons. General study results and limits: Substantial response breadth was reportedly seen for spike-specific CD8+ and CD4+ T cells after vaccination.

The germline V gene has CDR1 MGHRA and CDR2 YSYEKL. The V gene lost 4 bases and the J gene lost 2 bases, with 16 bases spanning the gap. This CDR3 spans 16 amino acids. Described treatment: 15 to 20 received Ad26.COV2.S at low or high dose, single or two shots; about five received placebo; per-sample allocation not given. All samples were drawn on day 63, counting from the first vaccine or placebo injection. Boston provided a donor who was an adult aged 18-55 years. The chain links TRBV4-1 to TRBJ2-3, with D maybe TRBD2 (6 bases). The sequence was obtained from a person aged 18-60 years who received the Ad26.COV2.S COVID-19 vaccine or a placebo. This sample comprised peripheral blood, obtained in a trial of Ad26.COV2.S vaccine versus placebo. CDR3 bases: TGCGCCAGCAGCCTCTTTGAGGGAGGATCCACAGATACGCAGTATTTT. Translation gives CASSLFEGGSTDTQYF.